This TCR beta chain appears in the sequencing data of a study of vaccination effects on CD4 cells after COVID-19. Germline lookup yields CDR1 SGHTA and CDR2 FQGNSA. The CDR3 length is 15 residues. Trimming cost V 5 bases and J 3 bases, with 14 bases left between them. Before sequencing took place, the ViraFEST assay used viral peptide pools to expand antigen-specific CD4+ T cells. Cultured cells yielded isolated CD4+ T cells after 10 days. In the vaccine recipients, nucleocapsid antibodies were negative and there was no prior SARS-CoV-2 infection. About 2 million PBMC were placed in each well, which was supplemented with 10 IU/ml IL-2 and about 10 ug/ml peptides. Regarding this clone: The antigen is undetermined.

The data were produced by immunoSEQ multiplex PCR, yet TCRdb's version contains in-frame clones alone and is incomplete. In the table there are some 68,000 clones, 60% to 80% of which are singletons. The material was CD4+ T cells from PBMCs cultured with HCoV-OC43 spike peptides, obtained before COVID-19 vaccination. Subset meaning: HCoV-OC43 spike overlapping peptide pool stimulation. The TCR sequence derives from a human donor who received a COVID-19 vaccine. The J gene is TRBJ2-1, the V gene TRBV7-2; no clear D gene. CDR3: CASSRIPGVYNEQFF. Written as DNA, the CDR3 is TGTGCCAGCAGCCGGATCCCGGGCGTCTACAATGAGCAGTTCTTC.